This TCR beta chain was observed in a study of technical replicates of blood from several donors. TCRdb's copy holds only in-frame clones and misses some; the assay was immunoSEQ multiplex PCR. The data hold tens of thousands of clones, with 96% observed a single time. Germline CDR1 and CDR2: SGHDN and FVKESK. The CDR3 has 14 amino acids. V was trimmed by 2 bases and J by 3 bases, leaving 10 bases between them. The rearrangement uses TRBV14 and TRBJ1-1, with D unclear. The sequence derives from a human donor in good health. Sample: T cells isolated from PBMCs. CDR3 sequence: CASSQLPADTEAFF. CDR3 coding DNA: TGTGCCAGCAGCCAACTCCCCGCGGACACTGAAGCTTTCTTT.